Listed here are 9 T cell receptor beta chains from one sample, sequenced in a study of T-cell memory formation after mild COVID-19. A single record per CDR3 protein comes from TCRdb applying MiXCR to the 5' RACE reads. The table has roughly 120,000 distinct CDR3 sequences, 16% seen once. The sequencing input was PBMCs or a T cell subset sorted from them (not recorded which). The receptors were gathered from an adult woman who had mild COVID-19 (a few samples of this study predate the infection). Cell type and time point are not known.

This chain connects TRBV29-1 to TRBJ1-1, with unresolved D. This CDR3 is built from 11 residues. Trimming took 8 bases from V and 3 from J, leaving 10 bases between them. From germline, CDR1 is SQVTM and CDR2 ANQGSEA. CDR3 DNA: TGCAGCCCCGAGGGAGACACTGAAGCTTTCTTT. Amino acid sequence: CSPEGDTEAFF.

This sequence joins TRBV30 and TRBJ1-5; no clear D gene. Between the trimmed V and J ends, which lost 0 bases and 10 bases, there was a span of 13 bases. Germline V lookup: CDR1 GTSNPN, CDR2 SVGIG (reference sequence). The CDR3 contains 13 residues. CDR3 amino acids: CAWSVGNQEPQHF. In DNA, the CDR3 is TGTGCCTGGAGTGTGGGGAACCAGGAACCCCAGCATTTT.

J is TRBJ2-1 and V is TRBV14; the match to TRBD1 covers 8 bases. This CDR3 region has 16 residues. The trim removed 0 bases at V and 7 bases at J, leaving 8 bases unmatched. Germline assignment: CDR1 SGHDN and CDR2 FVKESK. The DNA of the CDR3 is TGTGCCAGCAGCCAAGATCTCAGGACAGGGTTTAATGAGCAGTTCTTC. Its translation: CASSQDLRTGFNEQFF.

The J gene is TRBJ1-5, the V gene TRBV7-8, with TRBD1 identical over 7 bases. This CDR3 comprises 15 residues. The V segment lost 3 bases and the J segment 3 bases; nucleotides outside the gene matches: 5. CDR1 and CDR2 (germline): SGHVS, FQNEAQ. The CDR3, as DNA: TGTGCCAGCAGCTTGGCGACAGGGACCAATCAGCCCCAGCATTTT. Translated: CASSLATGTNQPQHF. The full variable domain, its missing parts supplied by reference TRBV7-8 and TRBJ1-5, is GAGVSQSPRYKVAKRGQDVALRCDPISGHVSLFWYQQALGQGPEFLTYFQNEAQLDKSGLPSDRFFAERPEGSVSTLKIQRTQQEDSAVYLCASSLATGTNQPQHFGDGTRLSIL.

V usage is TRBV15 and J usage is TRBJ2-2, with TRBD2 as a possible D gene (6 bases). This CDR3 comprises 13 residues. With 10 bases removed from V and 2 bases from J, the gap between germline ends came to 11 bases. Germline lookup yields CDR1 LNHNV and CDR2 YYDKDF (reference sequence). CDR3 in amino acids: CASGDRNTGELFF. The CDR3 DNA follows: TGTGCCAGCGGGGACCGAAACACCGGGGAGCTGTTTTTT. The full variable domain, completed using reference TRBV15 and TRBJ2-2, is DAMVIQNPRYQVTQFGKPVTLSCSQTLNHNVMYWYQQKSSQAPKLLFHYYDKDFNNEADTPDNFQSRRPNTSFCFLDIRSPGLGDTAMYLCASGDRNTGELFFGEGSRLTVL.

This chain connects TRBV11-3 to TRBJ2-7; unclear D gene. Deletions cut 1 base from V and 3 bases from J, with 7 bases between. Germline V gene sequence: CDR1 SGHNT, CDR2 YENEEA. The CDR3 sequence is 13 residues long. CDR3 nucleotides: TGTGCCAGCAGCTTAGTTCCGGGCTACGAGCAGTACTTC. Translation gives CASSLVPGYEQYF.

This clonotype was seen a handful of times. The rearrangement links TRBV7-2 to TRBJ1-2; TRBD1 might be the D (6 bases). The CDR3 covers 15 residues. Per the germline V gene, CDR1 is SGHTA and CDR2 is FQGNSA. V was pared by 5 bases and J by 0 bases, with 13 bases between. CDR3 protein: CASSPQTGPNYGYTF. The CDR3 DNA is TGTGCCAGCAGCCCACAGACAGGCCCTAACTATGGCTACACCTTC.

The CDR3 loop reads CASSLRGGTQYF. Written as DNA, the CDR3 is TGTGCCAGCAGTTTACGGGGAGGTACGCAGTATTTT. This rearrangement joins TRBV27 to TRBJ2-3; tentative D call: TRBD2 (6 bases). V lost 2 bases to trimming and J lost 8 bases, with 8 bases between them. The CDR3 is 12 residues long. Germline CDR1 MNHEY, CDR2 SMNVEV (reference sequence).

The J gene is TRBJ2-3, the V gene TRBV18, with D tentatively TRBD2 (6 bases). V was shortened by 3 bases and J by 2 bases, with 15 bases between the two germline ends. Germline V gene data show CDR1 as KGHSH and CDR2 as LQKENI. The length of the CDR3 is 16 residues. The CDR3 nucleotides are TGTGCCAGCTCACCGCGGAGGGGTGGGGACACAGATACGCAGTATTTT. Translation gives CASSPRRGGDTDTQYF.